Below are 32 T cell receptor beta chains sequenced from a single sample in a study of blood T cell repertoires in COVID-19. TCRdb's copy holds only in-frame clones and misses some; the assay was immunoSEQ multiplex PCR. The sample holds a few hundred thousand clones, around 90% seen once. Specimen: peripheral blood. The receptors originated from a woman aged 25 to 39 with acute or convalescent COVID-19.

This clone has a single count. In DNA, the CDR3 is TGTGCCAGCAGTTCAAATAGCGGGAGGGTGGCCGGGGAGCTGTTTTTT. Its protein product is CASSSNSGRVAGELFF. The V call is TRBV11-3, the J call TRBJ2-2, with TRBD2 matching over 11 bases. Germline CDR1 and CDR2: SGHNT and YENEEA. The CDR3 is 16 amino acids. V lost 6 bases and J lost 6; bases outside the gene matches: 9.

The gene calls are TRBV5-3 and TRBJ2-2, with TRBD2 matching over 13 bases. TRBV5-3 is an ORF for which the function is uncertain. CDR3 length: 17 amino acids. The J segment lost 1 base and the V segment lost 0 bases, leaving 0 bases of the junction unmatched. CDR3 nucleotides: TGTGCCAGAAGCTTGGGACTAGCGGGAGGGAACACCGGGGAGCTGTTTTTT. This sequence encodes CARSLGLAGGNTGELFF.

The chain links TRBV6-2 or TRBV6-3 to TRBJ2-7; the D gene is possibly TRBD1 (6 bases). Per the germline V gene, CDR1 is MNHEY and CDR2 is SVGEGT. The CDR3 runs 15 residues. The V end was cut by 1 base, the J end by 1 base, with 11 bases between. CDR3 sequence: CASSYFPGQSYEQYF. The CDR3 DNA is TGTGCCAGCAGTTACTTCCCAGGACAGTCCTACGAGCAGTACTTC.

V is TRBV7-2 and J is TRBJ2-3, with no clear D. V was cut by 1 base and J by 6 bases, with 5 bases left in between. The length of the CDR3 is 12 residues. Germline CDR1 reads SGHTA; CDR2 reads FQGNSA. This CDR3 is CASSLVRDTQYF. The CDR3 nucleotides read TGTGCCAGCAGCTTAGTTCGGGATACGCAGTATTTT.

The rearrangement uses TRBV29-1 and TRBJ2-3, with TRBD2 matching 11 bases. The CDR3 loop spans 16 amino acids. V lost 7 bases and J lost 0; bases outside the gene matches: 9. Per the germline V gene, CDR1 is SQVTM and CDR2 is ANQGSEA. CDR3 loop: CSADGTSGASTDTQYF. CDR3 coding DNA: TGCAGCGCTGACGGGACTAGCGGTGCTAGCACAGATACGCAGTATTTT.

The V and J genes are TRBV13 and TRBJ1-3; D might be TRBD1 (6 bases). Trimming left V 0 bases short and J 4 bases short, with 10 bases between. CDR1 and CDR2 from the germline V gene are PRHDT and FYEKMQ (reference sequence). The CDR3 runs to 15 residues. For the CDR3, the DNA is TGTGCCAGCAGCTTAGGGTCAGGGGTCGGAAACACCATATATTTT. This gives the protein CASSLGSGVGNTIYF.

The chain links TRBV5-1 to TRBJ2-2, with D perhaps matching TRBD1 (6 bases). V lost 2 bases to trimming and J lost 4 bases, with 12 bases between them. Germline CDR1 is SGHRS and CDR2 is YFSETQ. This CDR3 comprises 15 residues. The CDR3 DNA follows: TGCGCCAGCAGCTTCAACAGGGAAGCCACCGGGGAGCTGTTTTTT. It is translated as CASSFNREATGELFF.

The gene calls are TRBV3-1 (or the pseudogene TRBV3-2) and TRBJ2-2; 13 bases are a match to TRBD2. Germline lookup yields CDR1 LGHDT and CDR2 YNNKEL (reference sequence). CDR3 length: 16 amino acids. Losses at the gene ends were 4 bases for V and 7 bases for J; bases not matched to a gene: 6. In DNA form, the CDR3 reads TGTGCCAGCAGCCCGACTAGCGGGAGGAAGGTCGGGGAGCTGTTTTTT. Amino acid sequence: CASSPTSGRKVGELFF.

CDR3 residues: CAWRTGLNYGYTF. The CDR3 DNA sequence: TGTGCCTGGAGGACAGGGTTGAACTATGGCTACACCTTC. The V and J genes are TRBV30 and TRBJ1-2; TRBD1 agrees at 7 bases. This CDR3 is 13 amino acids long. Per the germline V gene, CDR1 is GTSNPN and CDR2 is SVGIG (reference sequence). V lost 3 bases, J lost 2 bases, and 3 bases stayed unmatched.

Written as DNA, the CDR3 is TGTGCCAGCAGCCAAGATGAGGCTAGCGGAAGCACAGATACGCAGTATTTT. Protein sequence: CASSQDEASGSTDTQYF. The chain employs TRBV4-2 and TRBJ2-3, with 7 positions matching TRBD2. J gave up 0 bases and V 0 bases, and 6 bases lay outside the gene matches. From germline, CDR1 is LGHNA and CDR2 YNFKEQ. The CDR3 sequence is 17 residues long.

This sequence joins TRBV6-6 and TRBJ2-1; possibly TRBD2 for D (5 bases). Trimming left V 11 bases short and J 3 bases short, with 14 bases between. The CDR3 is made up of 13 amino acids. The germline V gene encodes CDR1 MNHNY and CDR2 SVGAGI (reference sequence). CDR3 loop: CAACGGLYNEQFF. In DNA, the CDR3 is TGTGCCGCCTGTGGCGGGCTCTACAATGAGCAGTTCTTC.

About this clone itself: The junction differs from germline at one of its ends, possibly a read error. The identical CDR3 is also encoded by other nucleotide sequences in the sample. The genes are TRBV19 and TRBJ1-1; tentative D call: TRBD1 (6 bases). Germline V CDR1 and CDR2: LNHDA, SQIVND (reference sequence). This CDR3 is 14 amino acids long. The CDR3 loop is CASRNRDMNTEAFF. DNA for the CDR3: TGTGCCAGTAGGAACAGGGACATGAACACTGAAGCCTTCTTT.

The chain is built from TRBV5-1 and TRBJ2-6; no definite D call. CDR3 length: 17 amino acids. CDR1 and CDR2 (germline): SGHRS, YFSETQ. The ends were cut back, 4 bases at V and 0 bases at J, with 14 bases in the middle. CDR3 in amino acids: CASSLVHTSSGANVLTF. The CDR3 DNA sequence: TGCGCCAGCAGCCTAGTCCACACGAGCTCTGGGGCCAACGTCCTGACTTTC.

J is TRBJ1-6 and V is TRBV27; tentative D call: TRBD1 (5 bases). The CDR3 spans 16 residues. The germline V gene has CDR1 MNHEY and CDR2 SMNVEV (reference sequence). V gave up 2 bases and J gave up 6 bases, with 14 bases separating them. This CDR3 is CASSLVGHPANSPLHF. CDR3 in DNA: TGTGCCAGCAGTTTAGTTGGACATCCGGCTAATTCACCCCTCCACTTT.

This sequence joins TRBV7-8 and TRBJ2-7; 8 positions agree with TRBD2. CDR1 is SGHVS, CDR2 FQNEAQ, per germline. The CDR3 spans 15 residues. J lost 2 bases, V lost 2 bases, and 5 bases had no gene match. As DNA, the CDR3 is TGTGCCAGCAGCTTAACGACGGGAGGGACCTACGAGCAGTACTTC. Amino acids: CASSLTTGGTYEQYF.

The CDR3 sequence is CASSYSNEGAQYGYTF. CDR3 nucleotides: TGTGCCAGCAGTTACTCGAATGAGGGGGCGCAATATGGCTACACCTTC. The chain is built from TRBV6-6 and TRBJ1-2, with 7 bases matching TRBD1. Germline loops: CDR1 MNHNY, CDR2 SVGAGI (reference sequence). CDR3 length equals 16 residues. V gave up 0 bases and J gave up 5 bases; unmatched junction bases: 9.

The chain combines TRBV6-5 with TRBJ1-5; possible D gene TRBD1, 5 bases. The germline V gene encodes CDR1 MNHEY and CDR2 SVGAGI. CDR3 size: 14 residues. Trimming removed 2 bases at V and 7 bases at J, with 12 bases between. CDR3 loop: CASSYGRGDQPQHF. The CDR3 nucleotides are TGTGCCAGCAGTTACGGGAGGGGAGACCAGCCCCAGCATTTT.

The genes are TRBV25-1 and TRBJ1-4, with 9 bases identical to TRBD1. The CDR3 contains 14 residues. J gave up 8 bases and V 4 bases, and 5 bases lay outside the gene matches. Looked up from germline, CDR1 is MGHDK and CDR2 is SYGVNS. CDR3 residues: CASSGNRGLEKLFF. DNA of the CDR3: TGTGCCAGCAGTGGGAACAGGGGGCTGGAAAAACTGTTTTTT.

The rearrangement links TRBV7-6 to TRBJ2-5; D might be TRBD2 (6 bases). The CDR3 runs 16 residues. Between the trimmed V and J ends, which lost 1 base and 5 bases, there was a span of 17 bases. Germline lookup yields CDR1 SGHVS and CDR2 FNYEAQ. This chain's CDR3 is CASSLVLAGIRETQYF. CDR3 bases: TGTGCCAGCAGCTTAGTGCTGGCGGGAATACGGGAGACCCAGTACTTC. Drawing the rest from reference TRBV7-6 and TRBJ2-5, the complete variable domain is GAGVSQSPRYKVTKRGQDVALRCDPISGHVSLYWYRQALGQGPEFLTYFNYEAQQDKSGLPNDRFSAERPEGSISTLTIQRTEQRDSAMYRCASSLVLAGIRETQYFGPGTRLLVL.

The count of this clone is one. The chain links TRBV7-9 to TRBJ2-1; D might be TRBD1 (5 bases). Germline V CDR1 and CDR2: SEHNR, FQNEAQ (reference sequence). The CDR3 runs 16 residues. V lost 1 base, J lost 0 bases, and 10 bases lay in between. The CDR3 DNA follows: TGTGCCAGCAGCTTAGAGATGGGGCGCTCCTACAATGAGCAGTTCTTC. This translates into CASSLEMGRSYNEQFF.

The gene calls are TRBV7-3 and TRBJ1-2; 8 nucleotides align to TRBD1. The V gene end was trimmed by 4 bases and the J gene end by 4 bases; junction bases not matched to a gene: 17. Per the germline V gene, CDR1 is SGHTA and CDR2 is FQGTGA. The CDR3 has 18 residues. CDR3 region: CASSSRGRGLRISYGYTF. The CDR3 coding sequence is TGTGCCAGCAGCTCCCGTGGCAGGGGGCTTCGGATTAGCTATGGCTACACCTTC.

The genes are TRBV7-2 and TRBJ1-3; tentatively, D is TRBD1 (5 bases). From germline, CDR1 is SGHTA and CDR2 FQGNSA. The CDR3 spans 12 residues. V lost 4 bases and J 9 bases, leaving 10 bases between the germline ends. Here the CDR3 reads CASSSEGLTIYF. In nucleotides, the CDR3 is TGTGCCAGCAGCTCTGAGGGACTCACCATATATTTT. The whole variable domain, remainder taken from reference TRBV7-2 and TRBJ1-3, is GAGVSQSPSNKVTEKGKDVELRCDPISGHTALYWYRQSLGQGLEFLIYFQGNSAPDKSGLPSDRFSAERTGGSVSTLTIQRTQQEDSAVYLCASSSEGLTIYFGEGSWLTVV.

The V gene is TRBV7-2, the J gene TRBJ2-3; 10 positions agree with TRBD1. Germline CDR1 SGHTA, CDR2 FQGNSA. With 4 bases clipped from V and 4 bases from J, the junction kept 2 bases outside the gene matches. CDR3 length: 14 residues. CDR3 in DNA: TGTGCCAGCAGCTGGGACAGGGGATCAGATACGCAGTATTTT. It specifies CASSWDRGSDTQYF. The variable domain in full, with the rest retrieved from reference TRBV7-2 and TRBJ2-3, is GAGVSQSPSNKVTEKGKDVELRCDPISGHTALYWYRQSLGQGLEFLIYFQGNSAPDKSGLPSDRFSAERTGGSVSTLTIQRTQQEDSAVYLCASSWDRGSDTQYFGPGTRLTVL.

This chain connects TRBV4-3 to TRBJ2-7; 8 bases match TRBD2. With 1 base clipped from V and 0 bases from J, the junction kept 11 bases outside the gene matches. The CDR3 runs to 18 residues. The germline gives CDR1 LGHNA, CDR2 YSLEER. The CDR3 DNA reads as TGCGCCAGCAGCCAAGTCCACGGGGGGGGCGCGGGCTCCTACGAGCAGTACTTC. It codes for CASSQVHGGGAGSYEQYF.

The J gene is TRBJ1-5, the V gene TRBV6-6, with a weak D call TRBD1 (6 bases). Germline-derived CDR1 and CDR2 are MNHNY and SVGAGI (reference sequence). V was pared by 7 bases and J by 6 bases, with 13 bases between. The CDR3 contains 13 residues. In DNA, the CDR3 is TGTGCCAGCACCCGGACAGTAATTCAGCCCCAGCATTTT. Its translation is CASTRTVIQPQHF.

V usage is TRBV30 and J usage is TRBJ1-5; TRBD1 matches at 11 bases. V shed 6 bases, J shed 4 bases, and the junction held 11 bases outside the gene matches. Germline CDR1 is GTSNPN and CDR2 is SVGIG (reference sequence). The CDR3 length is 16 residues. The CDR3 here is CACRPRDRGSNQPQHF. CDR3 DNA sequence: TGTGCCTGTCGCCCGAGGGACAGGGGGTCTAATCAGCCCCAGCATTTT.

V usage is TRBV9 and J usage is TRBJ2-1; the match to TRBD2 covers 11 bases. This CDR3 region has 15 residues. Germline V gives CDR1 SGDLS, CDR2 YYNGEE. With V trimmed by 4 bases and J by 5 bases, 5 bases remained unmatched. The CDR3, as DNA: TGTGCCAGCAGCCTGGAGGGACTAGCGGACAATGAGCAGTTCTTC. The encoded protein is CASSLEGLADNEQFF.

The chain joins TRBV4-2 to TRBJ2-4; D is possibly TRBD2 (6 bases). V was trimmed by 3 bases and J by 1 base, leaving 13 bases between them. In germline, CDR1 is LGHNA, CDR2 YNFKEQ. The CDR3 spans 16 residues. The CDR3 here is CASSHHAEGAKNIQYF. CDR3 DNA: TGTGCCAGCAGCCATCATGCGGAGGGCGCCAAAAACATTCAGTACTTC.

This clone was observed once. The rearrangement uses TRBV6-5 and TRBJ2-5; D is undetermined. Trimming stripped 8 bases from V and 3 bases from J, with 13 bases between. There are 13 residues in the CDR3. Per the germline V gene, CDR1 is MNHEY and CDR2 is SVGAGI. The CDR3 DNA follows: TGTGCCAGCCGCATTAACTTAAAAGAGACCCAGTACTTC. Amino acids: CASRINLKETQYF.

This clone was counted a single time. The chain couples TRBV6-5 to TRBJ1-5, with no clear D. The germline V gene has CDR1 MNHEY and CDR2 SVGAGI. CDR3 length: 14 residues. Trimming removed 2 bases at V and 0 bases at J, with 5 bases between. Here the CDR3 reads CASSYLGSNQPQHF. CDR3 DNA sequence: TGTGCCAGCAGTTACCTAGGTAGCAATCAGCCCCAGCATTTT.

This rearrangement joins TRBV28 to TRBJ1-5, with 7 bases identical to TRBD1. Germline values: CDR1 MDHEN, CDR2 SYDVKM. This CDR3 spans 17 amino acids. With V trimmed by 6 bases and J by 0 bases, 11 bases remained unmatched. The CDR3 protein is CASSFDRAILSNQPQHF. The CDR3 DNA reads as TGTGCCAGCAGCTTTGACAGGGCGATCCTTAGCAATCAGCCCCAGCATTTT.

V gene TRBV7-2 combines with J gene TRBJ2-3, with TRBD1 matching over 11 bases. CDR1 is SGHTA, CDR2 FQGNSA, per germline. V gave up 5 bases and J gave up 5 bases; unmatched junction bases: 6. This CDR3 comprises 15 residues. CDR3 amino acids: CASSIQGQGEDTQYF. CDR3 coding DNA: TGTGCCAGCAGCATCCAGGGACAGGGGGAAGATACGCAGTATTTT.